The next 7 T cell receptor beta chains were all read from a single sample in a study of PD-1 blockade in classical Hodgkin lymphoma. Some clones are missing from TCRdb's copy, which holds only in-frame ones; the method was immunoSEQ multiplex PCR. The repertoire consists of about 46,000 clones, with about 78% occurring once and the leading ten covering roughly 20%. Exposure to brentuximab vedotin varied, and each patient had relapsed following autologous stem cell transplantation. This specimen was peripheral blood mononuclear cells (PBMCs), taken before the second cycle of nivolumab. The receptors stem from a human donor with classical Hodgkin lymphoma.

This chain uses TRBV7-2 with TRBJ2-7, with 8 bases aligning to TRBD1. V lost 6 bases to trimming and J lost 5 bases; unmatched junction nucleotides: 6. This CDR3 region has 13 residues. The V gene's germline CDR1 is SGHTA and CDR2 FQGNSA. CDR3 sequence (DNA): TGTGCCAGCAGGTCGGCCAGGGGGCACGAGCAGTACTTC. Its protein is CASRSARGHEQYF.

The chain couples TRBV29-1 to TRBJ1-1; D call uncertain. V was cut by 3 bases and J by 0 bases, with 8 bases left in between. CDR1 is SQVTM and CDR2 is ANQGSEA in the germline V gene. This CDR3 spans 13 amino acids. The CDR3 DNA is TGCAGCGTTGACCAGGTCTTGAACACTGAAGCTTTCTTT. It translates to CSVDQVLNTEAFF.

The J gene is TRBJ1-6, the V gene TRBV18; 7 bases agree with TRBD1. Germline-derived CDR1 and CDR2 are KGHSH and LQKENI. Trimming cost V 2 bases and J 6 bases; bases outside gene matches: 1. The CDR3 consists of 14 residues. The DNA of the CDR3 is TGTGCCAGCTCACCAGCAGGGGGTAATTCACCCCTCCACTTT. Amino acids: CASSPAGGNSPLHF.

The CDR3 DNA reads as TGTGCCAGCAGTTACTTTCAGCAGGGGGATCAGCCCCAGCATTTT. It translates to CASSYFQQGDQPQHF. V and J are TRBV6-5 and TRBJ1-5, with 7 bases fitting TRBD1. V shed 1 base, J shed 5 bases, and the junction held 5 bases outside the gene matches. Germline V lookup: CDR1 MNHEY, CDR2 SVGAGI. The CDR3 loop spans 15 amino acids.

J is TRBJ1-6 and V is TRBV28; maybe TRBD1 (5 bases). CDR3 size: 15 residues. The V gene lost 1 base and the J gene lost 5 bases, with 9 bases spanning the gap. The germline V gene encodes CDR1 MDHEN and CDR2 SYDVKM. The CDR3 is CASSLFQGDNSPLHF. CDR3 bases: TGTGCCAGCAGTTTATTTCAGGGCGATAATTCACCCCTCCACTTT.

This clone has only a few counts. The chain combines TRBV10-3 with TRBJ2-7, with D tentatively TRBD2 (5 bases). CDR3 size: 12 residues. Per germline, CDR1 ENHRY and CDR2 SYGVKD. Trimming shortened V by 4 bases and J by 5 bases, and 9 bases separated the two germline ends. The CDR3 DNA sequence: TGTGCCATCAGTGCAGGACTTGACGAGCAGTACTTC. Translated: CAISAGLDEQYF.

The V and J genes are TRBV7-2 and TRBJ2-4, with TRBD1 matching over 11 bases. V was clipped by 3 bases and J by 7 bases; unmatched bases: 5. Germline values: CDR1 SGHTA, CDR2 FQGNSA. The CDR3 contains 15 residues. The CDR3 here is CASSFRGDRGNIQYF. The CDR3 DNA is TGTGCCAGCAGCTTTCGTGGGGACAGGGGGAACATTCAGTACTTC.